This entry describes one T cell receptor beta chain. Its antigen is currently unknown. The repertoire was sequenced with immunoSEQ multiplex PCR; TCRdb's copy has only in-frame clones and lacks some. The repertoire holds about 99,000 clones, with over 75% as singletons. This record comes from a study of T cell responses to AZD1222 COVID-19 vaccine. Study-level results: No repertoire was sampled before or during the peak T cell response, only after it.

The CDR3 covers 12 residues. Trimming left V 6 bases short and J 1 base short, with 4 bases between. In germline, CDR1 is SGHAT, CDR2 FQDESV (reference sequence). This clonotype originated in an adult in good health. This rearrangement joins TRBV11-1 to TRBJ1-3; D remains ambiguous. Sequencing used peripheral blood, obtained on day 0 of AZD1222 vaccination. The CDR3 reads CASRGSGNTIYF. The CDR3, as DNA: TGTGCCAGCAGGGGTTCTGGAAACACCATATATTTT.